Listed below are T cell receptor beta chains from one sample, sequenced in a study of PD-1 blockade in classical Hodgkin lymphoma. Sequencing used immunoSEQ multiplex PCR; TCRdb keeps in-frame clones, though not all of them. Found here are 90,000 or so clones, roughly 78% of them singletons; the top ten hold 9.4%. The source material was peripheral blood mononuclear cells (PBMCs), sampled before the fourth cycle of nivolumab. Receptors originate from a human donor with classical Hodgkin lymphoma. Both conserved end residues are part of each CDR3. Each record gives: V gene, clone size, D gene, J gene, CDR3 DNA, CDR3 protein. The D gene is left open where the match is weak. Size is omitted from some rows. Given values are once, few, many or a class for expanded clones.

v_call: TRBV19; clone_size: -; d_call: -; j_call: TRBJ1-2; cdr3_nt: TGTGCCAGTAGTACCCGGTTAGGGGACAACTATGGCTACACCTTC; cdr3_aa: CASSTRLGDNYGYTF
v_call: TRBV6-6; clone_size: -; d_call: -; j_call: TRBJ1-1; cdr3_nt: TGTGCCAGCAGCCCCGACATAGGTACTGAAGCTTTCTTT; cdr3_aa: CASSPDIGTEAFF
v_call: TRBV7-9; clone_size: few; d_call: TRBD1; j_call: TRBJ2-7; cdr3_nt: TGTGCCAGCAGCCCCGGGGACAGGACGCGCGACTACGAGCAGTACTTC; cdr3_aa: CASSPGDRTRDYEQYF
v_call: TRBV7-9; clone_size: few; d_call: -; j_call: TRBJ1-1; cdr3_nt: TGTGCCAGCAGCCAACCTGAGCCCGCGACAGAGAACACTGAAGCTTTCTTT; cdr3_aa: CASSQPEPATENTEAFF
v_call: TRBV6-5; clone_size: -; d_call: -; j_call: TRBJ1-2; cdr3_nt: TGTGCCAGCAGTTACTCGGGGGGGCGCGTATATGGCTACACCTTC; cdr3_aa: CASSYSGGRVYGYTF
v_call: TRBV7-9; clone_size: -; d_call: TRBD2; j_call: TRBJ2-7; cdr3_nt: TGTGCCAGCAGCCCCCCACTAGCGGGAAGCTCCTACGAGCAGTACTTC; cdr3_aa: CASSPPLAGSSYEQYF
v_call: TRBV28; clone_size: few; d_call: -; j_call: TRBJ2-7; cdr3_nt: TGTGCCAGCAGTTACTCATCCTACGAGCAGTACTTC; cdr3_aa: CASSYSSYEQYF
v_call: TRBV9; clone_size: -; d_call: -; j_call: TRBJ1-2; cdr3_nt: TGTGCCAGCAGCTCCCAGCTCGGGGACGGTTTTAATGGCTACACCTTC; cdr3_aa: CASSSQLGDGFNGYTF
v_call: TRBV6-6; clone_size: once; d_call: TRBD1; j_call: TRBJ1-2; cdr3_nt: TGTGCCAGCAGGGGACAGGCGAACTATGGCTACACCTTC; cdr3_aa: CASRGQANYGYTF
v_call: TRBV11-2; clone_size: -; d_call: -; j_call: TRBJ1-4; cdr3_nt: TGTGCCAGCAGCTACCTCGGGGGTACGGCTAATGAAAAACTGTTTTTT; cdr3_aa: CASSYLGGTANEKLFF
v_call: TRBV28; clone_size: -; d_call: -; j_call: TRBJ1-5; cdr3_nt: TGTGCCAGCAGTTTATTTCTAAGCGGCAATCAGCCCCAGCATTTT; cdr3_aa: CASSLFLSGNQPQHF
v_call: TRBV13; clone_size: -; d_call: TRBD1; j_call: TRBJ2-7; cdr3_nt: TGTGCCAGCAGCTCCCGACAGGGTGACGGCTACGAGCAGTACTTC; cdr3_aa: CASSSRQGDGYEQYF
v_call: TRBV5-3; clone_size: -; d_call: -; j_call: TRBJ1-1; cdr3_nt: TGTGCCAGAATCCCGTACGGGAGCTCGGGTCGGGACACTGAAGCTTTCTTT; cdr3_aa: CARIPYGSSGRDTEAFF
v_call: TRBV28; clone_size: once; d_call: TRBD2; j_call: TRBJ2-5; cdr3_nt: TGTGCCAGCAGTAAGGGCGGGAGGGCTATCCAAGAGACCCAGTACTTC; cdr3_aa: CASSKGGRAIQETQYF
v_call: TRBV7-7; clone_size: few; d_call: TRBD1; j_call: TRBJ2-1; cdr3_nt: TGTGCCAGCAGCCCCCGACAGGGTGATGAGCAGTTCTTC; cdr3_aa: CASSPRQGDEQFF
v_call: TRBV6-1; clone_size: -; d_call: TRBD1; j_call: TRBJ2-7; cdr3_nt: TGTGCCAGCAGTGGTGGAGTACAGGGGATAAGCGAGCAGTACTTC; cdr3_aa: CASSGGVQGISEQYF
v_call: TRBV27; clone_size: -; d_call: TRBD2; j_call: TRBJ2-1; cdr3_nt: TGTGCCAGCAGTTTCGGACTAGCGGGAGGGCCAAGTGAGCAGTTCTTC; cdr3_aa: CASSFGLAGGPSEQFF
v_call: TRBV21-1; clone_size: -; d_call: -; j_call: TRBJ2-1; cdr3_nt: TGTGCCAGCAGCAGTTTTAGCGGTGAGCAGTTCTTC; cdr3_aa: CASSSFSGEQFF
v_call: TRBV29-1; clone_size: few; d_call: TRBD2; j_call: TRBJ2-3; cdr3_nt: TGCAGCGTGGGGACTAGCGGGCACAGCACAGATACGCAGTATTTT; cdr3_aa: CSVGTSGHSTDTQYF
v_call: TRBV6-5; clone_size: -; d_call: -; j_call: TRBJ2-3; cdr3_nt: TGTGCCAGCAGCCTGTCCGGGACGAGCACAGATACGCAGTATTTT; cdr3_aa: CASSLSGTSTDTQYF
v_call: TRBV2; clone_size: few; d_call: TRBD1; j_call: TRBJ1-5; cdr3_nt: TGTGCCAGCGGAGGGAGGACAGGGGGATTATATCAGCCCCAGCATTTT; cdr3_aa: CASGGRTGGLYQPQHF
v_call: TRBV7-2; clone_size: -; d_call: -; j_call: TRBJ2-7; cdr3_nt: TGTGCCAGCAGCTTTAAATCAGGGTCCCCCTACGAGCAGTACTTC; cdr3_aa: CASSFKSGSPYEQYF
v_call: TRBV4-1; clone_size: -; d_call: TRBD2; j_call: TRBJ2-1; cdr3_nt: TGCGCCAGCAGCCAAGATACGCGACTAGCGGGAGTCAAAAGGTATTCCTACAATGAGCAGTTCTTC; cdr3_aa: CASSQDTRLAGVKRYSYNEQFF
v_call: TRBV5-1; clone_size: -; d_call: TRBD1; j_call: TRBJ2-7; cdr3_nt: TGCGCCAGCAGACTGGGACAGGGGGCCTACGAGCAGTACTTC; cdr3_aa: CASRLGQGAYEQYF
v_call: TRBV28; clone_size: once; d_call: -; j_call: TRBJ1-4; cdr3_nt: TGTGCCAGCAGCTCCATTAATGAAAAACTGTTTTTT; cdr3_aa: CASSSINEKLFF
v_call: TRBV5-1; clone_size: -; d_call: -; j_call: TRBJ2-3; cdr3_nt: TGCGCCAGCAGCTTAGGTAATATGGATGGCAGCACAGATACGCAGTATTTT; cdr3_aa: CASSLGNMDGSTDTQYF
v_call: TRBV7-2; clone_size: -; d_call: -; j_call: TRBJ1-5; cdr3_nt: TGTGCCAGCAGCTTGAGGGGGGCGATCGATCAGCCCCAGCATTTT; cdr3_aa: CASSLRGAIDQPQHF
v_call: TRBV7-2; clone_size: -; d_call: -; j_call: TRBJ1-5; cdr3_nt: TGTGCCAGCAGCCAGGAGGGGAGACAGCCCCAGCATTTT; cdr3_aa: CASSQEGRQPQHF
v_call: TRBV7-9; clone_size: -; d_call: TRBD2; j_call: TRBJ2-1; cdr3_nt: TGTGCCAGCAGCACGCGGGAGTCAAATGAGCAGTTCTTC; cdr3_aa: CASSTRESNEQFF
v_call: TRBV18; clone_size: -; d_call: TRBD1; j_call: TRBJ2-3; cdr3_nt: TGTGCCAGCTCACCCCCCGGGACAGGGGGTTTGACAGATACGCAGTATTTT; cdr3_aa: CASSPPGTGGLTDTQYF
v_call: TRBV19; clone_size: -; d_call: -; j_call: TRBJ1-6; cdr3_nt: TGTGCCAGTAATAGGGGATCTCTTAATTCACCCCTCCACTTT; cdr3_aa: CASNRGSLNSPLHF
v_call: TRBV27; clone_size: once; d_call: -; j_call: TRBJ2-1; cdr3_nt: TGTGCCAGCAGTTTTTGGGACGGTGGTTCGCGGGTCTACAATGAGCAGTTCTTC; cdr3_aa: CASSFWDGGSRVYNEQFF
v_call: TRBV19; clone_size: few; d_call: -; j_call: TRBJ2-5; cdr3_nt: TGTGCCAGTAGTATGCAGCACCCTGAGACCCAGTACTTC; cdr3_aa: CASSMQHPETQYF
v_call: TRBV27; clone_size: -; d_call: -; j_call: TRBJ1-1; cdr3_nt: TGTGCCAGCAGTTTAGGGGAGGGCACTGAAGCTTTCTTT; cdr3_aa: CASSLGEGTEAFF
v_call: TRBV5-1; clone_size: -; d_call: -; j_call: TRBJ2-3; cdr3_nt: TGCGCCAGCAGCGAGGCTCCCATCAACCCCACAGATACGCAGTATTTT; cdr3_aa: CASSEAPINPTDTQYF
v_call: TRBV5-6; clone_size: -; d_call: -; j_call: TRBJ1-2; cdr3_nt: -; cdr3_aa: CASSLWGTGSAF
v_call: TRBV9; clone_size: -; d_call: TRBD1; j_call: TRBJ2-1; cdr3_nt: TGTGCCAGCACAAAGGGACAGTGGGTGCATAGGGGGTGGAATGAGCAGTTCTTC; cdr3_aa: CASTKGQWVHRGWNEQFF
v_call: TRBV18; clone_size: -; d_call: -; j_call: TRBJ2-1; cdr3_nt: TGTGCCAGCTCACCACCACCTGGTCGCAGGGAGTACAATGAGCAGTTCTTC; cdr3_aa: CASSPPPGRREYNEQFF
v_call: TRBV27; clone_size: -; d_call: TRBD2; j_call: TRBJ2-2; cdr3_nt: TGTGCCAGCAGGGACCGATCGGCTAGCGGGAGCGGGGAGCTGTTTTTT; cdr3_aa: CASRDRSASGSGELFF
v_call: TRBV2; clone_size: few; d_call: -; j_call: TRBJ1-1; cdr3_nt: TGTGCCAGCAGTGAAAGGGTGCATGGGAGGGGACTGAACACTGAAGCTTTCTTT; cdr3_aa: CASSERVHGRGLNTEAFF
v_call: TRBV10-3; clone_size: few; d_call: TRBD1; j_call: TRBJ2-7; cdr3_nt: TGTGCCATCAGCAAAGACAGGGACGAGCAGTACTTC; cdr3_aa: CAISKDRDEQYF
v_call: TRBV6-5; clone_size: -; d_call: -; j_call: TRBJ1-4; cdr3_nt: TGTGCCAGCAGTTCCGGGCTCACACATCCAGGAAAACTGTTTTTT; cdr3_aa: CASSSGLTHPGKLFF
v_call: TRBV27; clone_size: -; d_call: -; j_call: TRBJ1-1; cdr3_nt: TGTGCCAGCAGTTTCCAGGGTCAGAAGACTGAAGCTTTCTTT; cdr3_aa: CASSFQGQKTEAFF
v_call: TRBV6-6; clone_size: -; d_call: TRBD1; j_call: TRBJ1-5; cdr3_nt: TGTGCCAGCAGTCCACGCCGGGACAGCCGTAATCAGCCCCAGCATTTT; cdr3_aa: CASSPRRDSRNQPQHF
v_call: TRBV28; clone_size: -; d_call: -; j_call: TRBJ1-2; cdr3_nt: TGTGCCACCTACCCCCCCGGGACACAGAACTATGGCTACACCTTC; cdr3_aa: CATYPPGTQNYGYTF
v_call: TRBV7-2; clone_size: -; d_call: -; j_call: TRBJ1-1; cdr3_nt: TGTGCCAGCAGCGGTGTTTCGAACACTGAAGCTTTCTTT; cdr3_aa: CASSGVSNTEAFF
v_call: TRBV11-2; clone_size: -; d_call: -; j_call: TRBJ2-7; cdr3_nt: TGTGCCAGCAGCCCCTTGGTGGGGCGCCCCTACGAGCAGTACTTC; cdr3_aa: CASSPLVGRPYEQYF
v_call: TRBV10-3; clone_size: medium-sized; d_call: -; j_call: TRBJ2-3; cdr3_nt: TGTGCCATCAGTGAATTTGAGGGAACCACAGATACGCAGTATTTT; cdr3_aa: CAISEFEGTTDTQYF
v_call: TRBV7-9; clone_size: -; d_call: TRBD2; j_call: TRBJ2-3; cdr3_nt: TGTGCCAGCAGCTTTCAACGGGGGGGCACAGATACGCAGTATTTT; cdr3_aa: CASSFQRGGTDTQYF
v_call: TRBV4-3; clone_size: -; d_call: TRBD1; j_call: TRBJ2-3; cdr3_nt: TGCGCCAGCAGCCAAGACTGGGGACAGGGCGCAGATACGCAGTATTTT; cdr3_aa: CASSQDWGQGADTQYF
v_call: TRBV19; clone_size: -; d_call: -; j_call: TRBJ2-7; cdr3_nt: TGTGCCAGTCTCAGGAGATTCGACAGCTACGAGCAGTACTTC; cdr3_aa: CASLRRFDSYEQYF
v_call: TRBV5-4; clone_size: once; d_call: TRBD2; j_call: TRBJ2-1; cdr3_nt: TGTGCCAGCAGGCCCCCCCTAGCGGGGGGGATTTACAATGAGCAGTTCTTC; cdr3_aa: CASRPPLAGGIYNEQFF